There are a few counts of the clone carrying this T cell receptor (beta chain). Antigen: not known. This entry belongs to a study of T cells in Graves' hyperthyroidism and ophthalmopathy. The study's findings and limits: Blood also held most thyroid clonotypes expanded beyond 0.001. Model-based prediction identified ophthalmopathy a median approximately 6 months prior to its onset.

V lost 0 bases to trimming and J lost 1 base; unmatched junction nucleotides: 6. Germline CDR1 and CDR2: SQVTM and ANQGSEA. This CDR3 has 16 residues. Uncontrolled infection, other autoimmune disease, pregnancy and lactation each barred patients from inclusion. PBMCs stemmed from 10 ml fresh peripheral blood. The investigators amplified TCR beta CDR3 regions from RNA transcripts. TCR CDR3 underwent first-round RT-PCR with the HTBI primer set. TCRdb re-analysed the multiplex PCR reads in MiXCR, keeping a single row per CDR3 protein. The data contain around 530,000 distinct CDR3 sequences, roughly 18% of them seen just once; the ten biggest clones take up roughly a sixth.

Sequencing was carried out using blood. The TCR sequence derives from a woman aged 18-35 years with Graves' ophthalmopathy. The V call is TRBV29-1, the J call TRBJ2-7; 10 bases agree with TRBD1. CDR3 loop: CSVEDRDRGLSYEQYF. DNA for the CDR3: TGCAGCGTTGAAGATCGCGACAGGGGGCTATCCTACGAGCAGTACTTC.